The clone carrying this T cell receptor (beta chain) was recorded many times. Stable Graves' hyperthyroidism denoted no ophthalmopathy progression over 18 months. The germline V gene encodes CDR1 MDHEN and CDR2 SYDVKM. V shed 4 bases, J shed 1 base, and the junction held 8 bases outside the gene matches. The CDR3 is 17 residues long. TCR beta CDR3 regions were amplified from RNA transcripts. The HTBI primer set was used in a first-round RT-PCR of the TCR CDR3. MiXCR, applied by TCRdb to the multiplex PCR reads, yields one record per CDR3 protein. The data contain about 420,000 distinct CDR3 sequences, around 16% of them singletons. The sample comes from a study of T cells in Graves' hyperthyroidism and ophthalmopathy.

This TCR came from a woman aged 18-35 years with Graves' hyperthyroidism. Sequenced sample: blood. The chain uses TRBV28 and TRBJ2-1; 9 nucleotides align to TRBD1. The CDR3 region has the DNA TGTGCCAGCAGTTACAGGACAGGGGTATTATCCTACAATGAGCAGTTCTTC. Translation: CASSYRTGVLSYNEQFF.